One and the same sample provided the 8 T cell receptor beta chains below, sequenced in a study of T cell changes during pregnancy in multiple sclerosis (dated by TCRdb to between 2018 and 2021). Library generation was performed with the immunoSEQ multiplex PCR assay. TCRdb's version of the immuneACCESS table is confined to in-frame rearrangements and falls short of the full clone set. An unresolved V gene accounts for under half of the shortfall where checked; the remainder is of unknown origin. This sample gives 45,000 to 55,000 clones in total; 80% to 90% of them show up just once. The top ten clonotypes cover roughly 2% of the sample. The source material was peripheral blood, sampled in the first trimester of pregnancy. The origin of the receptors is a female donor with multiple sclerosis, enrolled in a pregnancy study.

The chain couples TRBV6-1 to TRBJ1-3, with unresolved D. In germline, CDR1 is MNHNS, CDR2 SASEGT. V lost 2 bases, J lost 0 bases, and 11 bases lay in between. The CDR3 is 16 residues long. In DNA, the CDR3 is TGTGCCAGCAGTGAATGGGCCGACCTCTCTGGAAACACCATATATTTT. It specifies CASSEWADLSGNTIYF.

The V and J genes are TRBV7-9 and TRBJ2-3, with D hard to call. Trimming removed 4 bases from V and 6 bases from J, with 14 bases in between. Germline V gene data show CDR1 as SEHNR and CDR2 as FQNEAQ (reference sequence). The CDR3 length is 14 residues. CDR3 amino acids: CASSYYYGSDTQYF. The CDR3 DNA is TGTGCCAGCAGCTATTACTATGGCTCGGATACGCAGTATTTT.

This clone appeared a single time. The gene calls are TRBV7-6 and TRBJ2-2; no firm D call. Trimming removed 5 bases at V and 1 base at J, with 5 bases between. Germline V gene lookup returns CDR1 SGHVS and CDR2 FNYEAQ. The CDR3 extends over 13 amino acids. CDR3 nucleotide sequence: TGTGCCAGCAGCAGACTGAACACCGGGGAGCTGTTTTTT. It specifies CASSRLNTGELFF.

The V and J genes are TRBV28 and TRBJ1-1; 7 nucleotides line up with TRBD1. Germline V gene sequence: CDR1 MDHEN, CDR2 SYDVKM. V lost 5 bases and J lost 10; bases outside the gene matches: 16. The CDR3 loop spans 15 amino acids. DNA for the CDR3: TGTGCCAGCAGTACACGGACAGGATATGATTTTCGAGCTTTCTTT. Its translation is CASSTRTGYDFRAFF.

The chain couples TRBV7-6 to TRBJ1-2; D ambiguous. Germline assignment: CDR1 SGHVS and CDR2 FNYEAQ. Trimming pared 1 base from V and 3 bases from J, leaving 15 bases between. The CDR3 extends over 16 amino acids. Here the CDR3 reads CASSLVPQLGDYGYTF. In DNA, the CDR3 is TGTGCCAGCAGCTTAGTCCCTCAACTTGGAGACTATGGCTACACCTTC.

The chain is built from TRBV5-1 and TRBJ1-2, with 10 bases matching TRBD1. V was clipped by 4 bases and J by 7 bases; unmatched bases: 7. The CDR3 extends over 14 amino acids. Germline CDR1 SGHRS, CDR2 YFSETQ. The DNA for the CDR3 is TGCGCCAGCAGCGACTTCGGACAGGGGGGTGGCTACACCTTC. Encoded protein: CASSDFGQGGGYTF.

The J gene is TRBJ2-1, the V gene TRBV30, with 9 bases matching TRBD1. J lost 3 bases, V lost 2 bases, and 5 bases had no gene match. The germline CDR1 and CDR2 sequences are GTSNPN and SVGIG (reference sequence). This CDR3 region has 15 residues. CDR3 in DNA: TGTGCCTGGAGTCTCTGGACAGGGGTCTACAATGAGCAGTTCTTC. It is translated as CAWSLWTGVYNEQFF.

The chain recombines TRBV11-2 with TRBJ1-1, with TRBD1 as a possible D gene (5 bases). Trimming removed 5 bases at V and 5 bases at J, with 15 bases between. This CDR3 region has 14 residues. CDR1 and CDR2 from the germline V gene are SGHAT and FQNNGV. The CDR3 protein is CASSAPARGTEAFF. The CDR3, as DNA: TGTGCCAGCAGCGCCCCGGCCCGGGGGACTGAAGCTTTCTTT. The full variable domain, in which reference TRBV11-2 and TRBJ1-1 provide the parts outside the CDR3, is EAGVAQSPRYKIIEKRQSVAFWCNPISGHATLYWYQQILGQGPKLLIQFQNNGVVDDSQLPKDRFSAERLKGVDSTLKIQPAKLEDSAVYLCASSAPARGTEAFFGQGTRLTVV.